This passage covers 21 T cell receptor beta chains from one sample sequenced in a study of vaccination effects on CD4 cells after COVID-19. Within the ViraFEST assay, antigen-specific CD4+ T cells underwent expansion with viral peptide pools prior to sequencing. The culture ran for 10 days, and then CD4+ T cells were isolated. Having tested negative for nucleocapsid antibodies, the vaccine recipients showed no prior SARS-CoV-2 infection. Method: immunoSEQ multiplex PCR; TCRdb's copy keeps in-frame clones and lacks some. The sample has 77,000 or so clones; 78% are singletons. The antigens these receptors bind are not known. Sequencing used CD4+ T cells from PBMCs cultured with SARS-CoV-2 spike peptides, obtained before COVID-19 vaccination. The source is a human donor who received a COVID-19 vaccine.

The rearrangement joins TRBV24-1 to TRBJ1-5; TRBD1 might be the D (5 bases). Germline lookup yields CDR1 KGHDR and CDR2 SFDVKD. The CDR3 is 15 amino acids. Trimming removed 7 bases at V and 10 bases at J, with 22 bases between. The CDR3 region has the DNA TGTGCCACCAGCTCGGGACCCCCGTTAACTCGACCCCAGCATTTT. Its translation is CATSSGPPLTRPQHF.

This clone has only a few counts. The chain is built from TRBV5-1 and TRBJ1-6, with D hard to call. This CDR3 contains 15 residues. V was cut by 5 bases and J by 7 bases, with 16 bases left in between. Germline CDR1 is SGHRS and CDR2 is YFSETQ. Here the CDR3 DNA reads TGCGCCAGCAGTAGCGGGTCCCACAGAAATTCACCCCTCCACTTT. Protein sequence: CASSSGSHRNSPLHF.

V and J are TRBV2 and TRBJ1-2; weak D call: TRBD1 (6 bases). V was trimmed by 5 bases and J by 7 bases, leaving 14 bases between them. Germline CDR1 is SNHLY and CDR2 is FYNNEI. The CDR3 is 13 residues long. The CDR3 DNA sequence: TGTGCCAGCAGTCCACAGGGTTTAGGTGGCTACACCTTC. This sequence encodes CASSPQGLGGYTF.

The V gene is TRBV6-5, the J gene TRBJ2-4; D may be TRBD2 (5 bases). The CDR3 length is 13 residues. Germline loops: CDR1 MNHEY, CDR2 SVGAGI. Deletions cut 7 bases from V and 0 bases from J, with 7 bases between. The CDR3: CASKAVAKNIQYF. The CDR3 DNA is TGTGCCAGCAAAGCGGTAGCCAAAAACATTCAGTACTTC.

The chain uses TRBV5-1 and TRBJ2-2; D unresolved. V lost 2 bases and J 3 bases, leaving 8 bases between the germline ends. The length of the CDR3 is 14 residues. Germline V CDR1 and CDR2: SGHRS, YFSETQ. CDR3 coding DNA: TGCGCCAGCAGCTTTGGCCCCTACACCGGGGAGCTGTTTTTT. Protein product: CASSFGPYTGELFF.

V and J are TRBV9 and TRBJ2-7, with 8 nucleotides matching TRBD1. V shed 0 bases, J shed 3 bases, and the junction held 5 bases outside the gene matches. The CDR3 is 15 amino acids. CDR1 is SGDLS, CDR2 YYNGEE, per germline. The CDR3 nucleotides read TGTGCCAGCAGCGTAGCGGGGACAGGTCTCTACGAGCAGTACGTC. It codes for CASSVAGTGLYEQYV.

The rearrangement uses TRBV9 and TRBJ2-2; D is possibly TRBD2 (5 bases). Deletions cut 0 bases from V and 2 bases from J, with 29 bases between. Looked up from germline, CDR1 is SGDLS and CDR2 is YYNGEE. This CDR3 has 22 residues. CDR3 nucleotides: TGTGCCAGCAGCGTAGACCCTTATCGGACGCGAACACCGGGAAGCAACACCGGGGAGCTGTTTTTT. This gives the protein CASSVDPYRTRTPGSNTGELFF.

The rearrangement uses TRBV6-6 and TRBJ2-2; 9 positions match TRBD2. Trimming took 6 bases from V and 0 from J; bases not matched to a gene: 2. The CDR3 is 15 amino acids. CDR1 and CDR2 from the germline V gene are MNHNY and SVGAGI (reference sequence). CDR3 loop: CASSRTSANTGELFF. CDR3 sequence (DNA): TGTGCCAGCAGCCGGACTAGCGCGAACACCGGGGAGCTGTTTTTT.

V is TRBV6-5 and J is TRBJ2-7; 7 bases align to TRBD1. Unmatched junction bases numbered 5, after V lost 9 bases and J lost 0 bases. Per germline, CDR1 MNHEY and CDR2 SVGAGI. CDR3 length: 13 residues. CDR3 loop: CASRTGISYEQYV. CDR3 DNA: TGTGCCAGTCGGACAGGCATCTCCTACGAGCAGTACGTC.

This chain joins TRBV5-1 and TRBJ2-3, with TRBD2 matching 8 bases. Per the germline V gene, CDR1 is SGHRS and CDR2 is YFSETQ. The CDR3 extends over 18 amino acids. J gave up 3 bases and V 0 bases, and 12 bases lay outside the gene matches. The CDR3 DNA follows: TGCGCCAGCAGCTTGGCGGGCGGGTGGACGGGGGGGACAGATACGCAGTATTTT. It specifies CASSLAGGWTGGTDTQYF.

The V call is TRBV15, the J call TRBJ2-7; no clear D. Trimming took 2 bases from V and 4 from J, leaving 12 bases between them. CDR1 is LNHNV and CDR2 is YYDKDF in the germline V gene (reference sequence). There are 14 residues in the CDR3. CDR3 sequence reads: CATSRTVQSYEQYV. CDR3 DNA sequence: TGTGCCACCAGCAGAACAGTCCAATCTTACGAGCAGTACGTC.

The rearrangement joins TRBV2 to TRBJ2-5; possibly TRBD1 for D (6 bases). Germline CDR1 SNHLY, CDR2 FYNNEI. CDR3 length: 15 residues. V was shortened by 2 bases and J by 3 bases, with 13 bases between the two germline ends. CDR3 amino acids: CASSENWAGEETQYF. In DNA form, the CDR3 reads TGTGCCAGCAGTGAAAATTGGGCAGGGGAAGAGACCCAGTACTTC. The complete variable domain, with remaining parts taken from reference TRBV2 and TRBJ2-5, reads EPEVTQTPSHQVTQMGQEVILRCVPISNHLYFYWYRQILGQKVEFLVSFYNNEISEKSEIFDDQFSVERPDGSNFTLKIRSTKLEDSAMYFCASSENWAGEETQYFGPGTRLLVL.

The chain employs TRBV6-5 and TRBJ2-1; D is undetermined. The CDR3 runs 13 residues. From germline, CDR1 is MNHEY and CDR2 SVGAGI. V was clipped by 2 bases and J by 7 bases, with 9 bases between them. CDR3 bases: TGTGCCAGCAGTTACGGTTCTTCAAATGAGCAGTTCTTC. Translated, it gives CASSYGSSNEQFF.

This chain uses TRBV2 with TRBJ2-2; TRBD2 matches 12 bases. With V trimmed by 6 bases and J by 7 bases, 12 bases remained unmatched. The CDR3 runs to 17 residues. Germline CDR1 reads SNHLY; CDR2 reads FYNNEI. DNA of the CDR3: TGTGCCAGCAGCGCCCGGCTAGCGGGGGGGCGTGGCGGGGAGCTGTTTTTT. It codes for CASSARLAGGRGGELFF.

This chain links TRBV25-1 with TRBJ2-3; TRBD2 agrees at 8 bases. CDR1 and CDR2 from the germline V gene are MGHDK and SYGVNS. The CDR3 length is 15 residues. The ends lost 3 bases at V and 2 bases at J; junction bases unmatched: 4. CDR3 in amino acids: CASSDERGLTDTQYF. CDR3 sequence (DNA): TGTGCCAGCAGTGATGAGCGGGGGCTCACAGATACGCAGTATTTT.

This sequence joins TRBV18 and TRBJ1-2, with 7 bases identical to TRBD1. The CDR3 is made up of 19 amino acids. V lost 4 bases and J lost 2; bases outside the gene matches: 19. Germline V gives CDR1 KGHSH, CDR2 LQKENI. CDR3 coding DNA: TGTGCCAGCTCACTCTTAACTCCGGGACAGAGGGGTATAAACTATGGCTACACCTTC. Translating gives CASSLLTPGQRGINYGYTF.

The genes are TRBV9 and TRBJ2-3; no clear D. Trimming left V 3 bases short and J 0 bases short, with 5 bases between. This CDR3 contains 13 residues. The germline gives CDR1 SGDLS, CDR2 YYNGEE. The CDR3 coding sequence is TGTGCCAGCAGCGCCAAGAGCACAGATACGCAGTATTTT. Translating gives CASSAKSTDTQYF.

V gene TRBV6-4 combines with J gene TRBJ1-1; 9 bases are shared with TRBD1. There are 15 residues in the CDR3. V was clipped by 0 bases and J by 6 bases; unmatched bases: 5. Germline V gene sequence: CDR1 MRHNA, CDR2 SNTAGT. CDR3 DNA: TGTGCCAGCAGTGACTCTACAGGGGGCAAAGCTGAAGCTTTCTTT. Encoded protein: CASSDSTGGKAEAFF.

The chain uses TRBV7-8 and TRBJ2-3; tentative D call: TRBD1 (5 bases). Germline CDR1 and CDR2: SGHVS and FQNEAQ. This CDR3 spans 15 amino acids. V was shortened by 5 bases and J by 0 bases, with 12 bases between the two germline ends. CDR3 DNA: TGTGCCAGCAGCCCAGGACAATCTAGCACAGATACGCAGTATTTT. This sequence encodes CASSPGQSSTDTQYF.

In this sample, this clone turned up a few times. CDR3 sequence (DNA): TGTGCCAGCAGCTTAGGCCCAGGACAGAACACTGAAGCTTTCTTT. Encoded protein: CASSLGPGQNTEAFF. The chain links TRBV7-3 to TRBJ1-1; D is possibly TRBD1 (5 bases). This CDR3 region has 15 residues. V lost 2 bases, J lost 1 base, and 11 bases lay in between. CDR1 is SGHTA and CDR2 is FQGTGA in the germline V gene.

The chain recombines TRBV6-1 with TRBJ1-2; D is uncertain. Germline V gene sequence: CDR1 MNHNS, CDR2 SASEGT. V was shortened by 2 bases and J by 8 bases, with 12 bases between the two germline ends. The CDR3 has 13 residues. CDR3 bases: TGTGCCAGCAGTGAACCTGGGCACGGGGGCTACACCTTC. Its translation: CASSEPGHGGYTF.